One sample yielded the 30 T cell receptor beta chains listed below, sequenced in a study of blood T cells in healthy people across ages. A J-beta primer mix and a sample-barcoded 5' primer were used in a second PCR of about 7 to 12 cycles. TCRdb reprocessed the 5' RACE reads via MiXCR and lists one record per CDR3 protein. Of 380,000 or so distinct CDR3 sequences in the sample, 45% to 60% were seen once. The sample consisted of blood. The receptor set was obtained from a man aged 60-69 years in good health.

The chain has TRBV2 and TRBJ2-1; TRBD2 matches at 8 bases. The V and J ends lost 6 bases and 7 bases, in that order; junction bases with no gene match: 14. The CDR3 is made up of 16 amino acids. Germline V lookup: CDR1 SNHLY, CDR2 FYNNEI. The CDR3 sequence is CASSPREGLVRNEQFF. CDR3 nucleotides: TGTGCCAGCAGCCCCCGGGAGGGACTAGTTCGTAATGAGCAGTTCTTC.

V gene TRBV7-8 combines with J gene TRBJ2-5; 8 nucleotides agree with TRBD2. Judging by the DNA end, TRBJ2-4 fits better; the J call may be wrong. From germline, CDR1 is SGHVS and CDR2 FQNEAQ. This CDR3 spans 14 amino acids. In DNA form, the CDR3 reads TGTGCCAGCATCTCAACGGGGGGGAAAAACATTCAGTACTTC. Translating gives CASISTGGKNIQYF.

This clonotype occurred once. The chain has TRBV28 and TRBJ2-1; 9 bases are a match to TRBD2. V dropped 6 bases and J dropped 10; count of bases not matched to a gene: 13. CDR3 length: 15 amino acids. Germline V CDR1 and CDR2: MDHEN, SYDVKM. The CDR3 region is CASRQDSPSGREQFF. In DNA, the CDR3 is TGTGCCAGCAGACAGGACAGCCCAAGCGGGAGGGAGCAGTTCTTC. Full variable domain (rest looked up from reference TRBV28 and TRBJ2-1): DVKVTQSSRYLVKRTGEKVFLECVQDMDHENMFWYRQDPGLGLRLIYFSYDVKMKEKGDIPEGYSVSREKKERFSLILESASTNQTSMYLCASRQDSPSGREQFFGPGTRLTVL.

This chain connects TRBV9 to TRBJ2-1; tentatively, D is TRBD2 (6 bases). CDR1 SGDLS and CDR2 YYNGEE come from the germline V gene. The CDR3 spans 14 residues. The germline V and J ends were trimmed by 0 bases and 10 bases, with 14 bases remaining between them. Written as DNA, the CDR3 is TGTGCCAGCAGCGTAGTGGACTCCGGAGGGGAGCAGTTCTTC. It translates to CASSVVDSGGEQFF.

This clonotype was detected many times. This chain connects TRBV5-1 to TRBJ2-7; D gene unclear. CDR1 SGHRS and CDR2 YFSETQ come from the germline V gene. V was shortened by 2 bases and J by 5 bases, with 23 bases between the two germline ends. The CDR3 runs to 17 residues. The CDR3 is CASSLGRNTQLLHEQYF. As DNA, the CDR3 is TGCGCCAGCAGCTTAGGGCGGAACACCCAGCTCCTCCACGAGCAGTACTTC. Full variable domain (missing parts from reference TRBV5-1 and TRBJ2-7): KAGVTQTPRYLIKTRGQQVTLSCSPISGHRSVSWYQQTPGQGLQFLFEYFSETQRNKGNFPGRFSGRQFSNSRSEMNVSTLELGDSALYLCASSLGRNTQLLHEQYFGPGTRLTVT.

This chain links TRBV6-1 with TRBJ2-3; 10 bases align to TRBD1. This CDR3 comprises 15 residues. The ends lost 7 bases at V and 1 base at J; junction bases unmatched: 5. Germline CDR1 and CDR2: MNHNS and SASEGT. This chain's CDR3 is CASKQTGGGTDTQYF. As DNA, the CDR3 is TGTGCCAGCAAGCAGACAGGGGGCGGCACAGATACGCAGTATTTT.

This clonotype was picked up a small number of times. J is TRBJ2-1 and V is TRBV25-1, with 9 positions matching TRBD1. CDR3 size: 15 residues. J gave up 4 bases and V 5 bases, and 6 bases lay outside the gene matches. Germline V lookup: CDR1 MGHDK, CDR2 SYGVNS. The CDR3 DNA is TGTGCCAGCAGTTACCCCGGGACAGGGTACAATGAGCAGTTCTTC. Translating it yields CASSYPGTGYNEQFF.

V usage is TRBV4-3 and J usage is TRBJ2-7; 12 bases are shared with TRBD2. The CDR3 loop spans 16 amino acids. V lost 0 bases and J lost 7; bases outside the gene matches: 7. Germline values: CDR1 LGHNA, CDR2 YSLEER. As DNA, the CDR3 is TGCGCCAGCAGCCAAGATGCTAGCGGGAGGGCCGGGGAGCAGTACTTC. Protein product: CASSQDASGRAGEQYF.

The V and J genes are TRBV5-1 and TRBJ2-7; 7 bases map to TRBD1. V was pared by 2 bases and J by 7 bases, with 12 bases of the junction left unmatched. The CDR3 extends over 15 amino acids. CDR1 SGHRS and CDR2 YFSETQ come from the germline V gene. As DNA, the CDR3 is TGCGCCAGCAGCTTCAGACAGGGAGTGAAGGGAGAGCAGTACTTC. This gives the protein CASSFRQGVKGEQYF.

This clonotype showed up just a few times. The gene calls are TRBV2 and TRBJ1-2; 9 bases are a match to TRBD1. Germline CDR1 and CDR2: SNHLY and FYNNEI. The junction had 1 base not matched to a gene; V was cut back by 1 base and J by 4 bases. This CDR3 is 14 amino acids long. CDR3 nucleotide sequence: TGTGCCAGCAGTGAAGGGGACAGGGTCTATGGCTACACCTTC. Protein product: CASSEGDRVYGYTF.

On this clonotype itself: This may arise from a read error, as a much more abundant clone is one base away. The CDR3 here is CTSSAGPNRYNEQFF. The CDR3 nucleotides are TGTACCAGCAGCGCAGGACCGAACCGATACAATGAGCAGTTCTTC. The rearrangement uses TRBV9 and TRBJ2-1; D is unresolved. Germline V CDR1 and CDR2: SGDLS, YYNGEE. This CDR3 has 15 amino acids.

This clonotype showed up just a few times. This rearrangement joins TRBV27 to TRBJ2-7, with D tentatively TRBD1 or TRBD2 (5 bases each). The CDR3 sequence is 15 residues long. In germline, CDR1 is MNHEY, CDR2 SMNVEV (reference sequence). V gave up 6 bases and J gave up 1 base, with 16 bases separating them. The CDR3 region is CASSPRDPPSYEQYF. CDR3 coding DNA: TGTGCCAGCAGCCCACGGGACCCTCCTTCCTACGAGCAGTACTTC.

This clonotype was picked up a small number of times. V is TRBV7-2 and J is TRBJ1-2; tentatively, D is TRBD1 (6 bases). V was shortened by 5 bases and J by 4 bases, with 14 bases between the two germline ends. This CDR3 is 14 amino acids long. Germline assignment: CDR1 SGHTA and CDR2 FQGNSA. CDR3 bases: TGTGCCAGCAGCGGCAGACAGGCCCTCTATGGCTACACCTTC. It encodes CASSGRQALYGYTF.

This clonotype was seen many times. J is TRBJ1-2 and V is TRBV12-3 or TRBV12-4; 10 bases line up with TRBD1. The CDR3 extends over 13 amino acids. The V segment lost 8 bases and the J segment 6 bases; nucleotides outside the gene matches: 6. This CDR3 reads CASRKTGGDGYTF. The CDR3 coding sequence is TGTGCCAGCCGAAAGACAGGGGGCGATGGCTACACCTTC.

The chain carries TRBV5-1 and TRBJ2-5; 14 bases are a match to TRBD2. The CDR3 runs to 17 residues. CDR1 and CDR2 (germline): SGHRS, YFSETQ. V trimming: 4 bases; J trimming: 2 bases; junction bases outside the gene matches: 7. This CDR3 reads CASSPGLAGGLQETQYF. CDR3 nucleotide sequence: TGCGCCAGCAGCCCCGGACTAGCGGGGGGACTACAAGAGACCCAGTACTTC. Based on the CDR3 plus reference TRBV5-1 and TRBJ2-5, the full variable domain is KAGVTQTPRYLIKTRGQQVTLSCSPISGHRSVSWYQQTPGQGLQFLFEYFSETQRNKGNFPGRFSGRQFSNSRSEMNVSTLELGDSALYLCASSPGLAGGLQETQYFGPGTRLLVL.

The chain combines TRBV5-1 with TRBJ2-1; TRBD2 might be the D (6 bases). The CDR3 has 16 amino acids. The V gene lost 0 bases and the J gene lost 0 bases, with 10 bases spanning the gap. Germline CDR1 SGHRS, CDR2 YFSETQ. The CDR3 protein is CASSLDPSASYNEQFF. The DNA for the CDR3 is TGCGCCAGCAGCTTGGATCCTAGCGCCTCCTACAATGAGCAGTTCTTC.

This chain connects TRBV27 to TRBJ2-2; a possible D gene is TRBD1 (6 bases). Germline V lookup: CDR1 MNHEY, CDR2 SMNVEV (reference sequence). The CDR3 runs 17 residues. The V and J ends lost 6 bases and 4 bases respectively, with 21 bases between them. The CDR3 loop reads CASSPGGHGGGTGELFF. The CDR3 DNA is TGTGCCAGCAGCCCTGGGGGACATGGAGGTGGCACCGGGGAGCTGTTTTTT.

This clonotype was counted a few times. V gene TRBV6-4 combines with J gene TRBJ2-3; D not certain. Per germline, CDR1 MRHNA and CDR2 SNTAGT. V was shortened by 3 bases and J by 4 bases, with 2 bases between the two germline ends. The CDR3 is 11 residues long. CDR3 loop: CASSEADTQYF. The CDR3 coding sequence is TGTGCCAGCAGTGAGGCAGATACGCAGTATTTT.

This chain connects TRBV4-1 to TRBJ1-2; 9 bases align to TRBD1. V was pared by 2 bases and J by 5 bases, with 9 bases of the junction left unmatched. The CDR3 has 16 residues. Germline V gene data show CDR1 as MGHRA and CDR2 as YSYEKL. DNA of the CDR3: TGCGCCAGCAGCCAAAGGGGACAGGGTCAGGGATATGGCTACACCTTC. The encoded protein is CASSQRGQGQGYGYTF.

The chain employs TRBV20-1 and TRBJ2-3; 10 bases are shared with TRBD2. The V gene's germline CDR1 is DFQATT and CDR2 SNEGSKA (reference sequence). There are 15 residues in the CDR3. With V trimmed by 1 base and J by 7 bases, 8 bases remained unmatched. CDR3 amino acids: CSARVGSGGQNTQYF. In nucleotides, the CDR3 is TGCAGTGCTAGAGTGGGTAGCGGGGGGCAGAATACGCAGTATTTT.

This chain uses TRBV6-2 or TRBV6-3 with TRBJ2-1; 8 nucleotides match TRBD2. This CDR3 region has 15 residues. Germline-derived CDR1 and CDR2 are MNHEY and SVGEGT. V lost 7 bases and J lost 5; bases outside the gene matches: 10. CDR3 sequence reads: CASKNALAANNEQFF. The CDR3 DNA is TGTGCCAGCAAAAACGCACTAGCGGCCAACAATGAGCAGTTCTTC.

This clonotype was seen at least ten times. The V call is TRBV7-2, the J call TRBJ1-2, with TRBD1 matching 8 bases. J gave up 6 bases and V 1 base, and 7 bases lay outside the gene matches. Germline assignment: CDR1 SGHTA and CDR2 FQGNSA. There are 15 residues in the CDR3. CDR3 coding DNA: TGTGCCAGCAGCTTAGGCCTCGGACAGGGCCATGGCTACACCTTC. This sequence encodes CASSLGLGQGHGYTF.

The V gene is TRBV6-1, the J gene TRBJ1-2; perhaps TRBD1 as D (6 bases). With 8 bases removed from V and 6 bases from J, the gap between germline ends came to 16 bases. The CDR3 spans 13 residues. Germline CDR1 MNHNS, CDR2 SASEGT. The CDR3 protein is CASGGGHLNGYTF. In DNA, the CDR3 is TGTGCCAGCGGGGGGGGCCACCTTAATGGCTACACCTTC.

This chain connects TRBV10-3 to TRBJ2-5; TRBD1 matches at 7 bases. There are 15 residues in the CDR3. Germline CDR1 reads ENHRY; CDR2 reads SYGVKD. V was pared by 0 bases and J by 4 bases, with 5 bases of the junction left unmatched. In nucleotides, the CDR3 is TGTGCCATCAGTGAGTCGCAGGGGGTTGGAGAGACCCAGTACTTC. Translated: CAISESQGVGETQYF.

As regards this clonotype: The junction and the germline gene differ at one end; a read error may be behind it. The chain recombines TRBV10-1 with TRBJ1-2, with D tentatively TRBD1 (6 bases). This CDR3 contains 13 residues. The germline gives CDR1 WNHNN, CDR2 SYGVQD (reference sequence). The CDR3 loop reads CASSDRLSGGYTF. In DNA, the CDR3 is TGCGCCAGTAGTGACAGGCTCTCGGGTGGCTACACCTTC.

This chain connects TRBV5-1 to TRBJ2-5, with no clear D. Germline CDR1 reads SGHRS; CDR2 reads YFSETQ. V lost 7 bases, J lost 2 bases, and 9 bases lay in between. The CDR3 has 12 residues. The CDR3 protein is CASRQKQETQYF. The CDR3 nucleotides read TGCGCCAGCCGACAAAAACAAGAGACCCAGTACTTC.

This clonotype was seen ten or more times. The rearrangement uses TRBV4-1 and TRBJ2-5, with D perhaps matching TRBD1 or TRBD2 (5 bases each). Germline V gene sequence: CDR1 MGHRA, CDR2 YSYEKL. Deletions cut 3 bases from V and 4 bases from J, with 12 bases between. This CDR3 has 14 residues. The CDR3 region has the DNA TGCGCCAGCAGCCATGAGGGGTTGAGAGAGACCCAGTACTTC. Residues: CASSHEGLRETQYF.

Here the CDR3 DNA reads TGTGCCAGCAGCTTAGTCCAAGATACGCAGTATTTT. Encoded protein: CASSLVQDTQYF. V usage is TRBV7-2 and J usage is TRBJ2-3; D is unclear. Deletions cut 1 base from V and 5 bases from J, with 4 bases between. Germline assignment: CDR1 SGHTA and CDR2 FQGNSA. CDR3 length equals 12 residues.

In its sample, this clonotype was seen a few times. This chain connects TRBV7-9 to TRBJ2-1, with D perhaps TRBD2 (7 bases). The germline V and J ends were trimmed by 4 bases and 2 bases, with 18 bases remaining between them. This CDR3 contains 17 residues. The germline gives CDR1 SEHNR, CDR2 FQNEAQ (reference sequence). The DNA of the CDR3 is TGTGCCAGCAGCTCGTTAGCAAGGGGGAGGGCCTACAATGAGCAGTTCTTC. Translated: CASSSLARGRAYNEQFF.

About this clonotype: Just one base apart from a much larger clone, this may be a read error. V gene TRBV9 combines with J gene TRBJ2-5; D not certain. V was cut by 4 bases and J by 11 bases, with 18 bases left in between. Germline lookup yields CDR1 SGDLS and CDR2 YYNGEE. The CDR3 contains 13 residues. The CDR3: CASSPLAYDEQYF. The CDR3, as DNA: TGTGCCAGCAGCCCCCTCGCCTACGATGAGCAGTACTTC. Variable domain in full (rest from reference TRBV9 and TRBJ2-5): DSGVTQTPKHLITATGQRVTLRCSPRSGDLSVYWYQQSLDQGLQFLIQYYNGEERAKGNILERFSAQQFPDLHSELNLSSLELGDSALYFCASSPLAYDEQYFGPGTRLLVL.